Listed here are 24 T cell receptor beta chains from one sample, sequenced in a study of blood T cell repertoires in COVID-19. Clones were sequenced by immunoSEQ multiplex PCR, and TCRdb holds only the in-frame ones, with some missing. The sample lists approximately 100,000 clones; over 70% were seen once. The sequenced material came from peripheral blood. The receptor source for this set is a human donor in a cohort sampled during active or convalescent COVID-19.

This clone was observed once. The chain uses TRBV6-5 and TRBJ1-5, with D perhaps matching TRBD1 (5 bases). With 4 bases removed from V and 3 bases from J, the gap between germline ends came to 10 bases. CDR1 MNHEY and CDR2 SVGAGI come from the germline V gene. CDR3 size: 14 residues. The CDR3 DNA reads TGTGCCAGCAGTTCGGAGGGGAACAATCAGCCCCAGCATTTT. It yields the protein CASSSEGNNQPQHF.

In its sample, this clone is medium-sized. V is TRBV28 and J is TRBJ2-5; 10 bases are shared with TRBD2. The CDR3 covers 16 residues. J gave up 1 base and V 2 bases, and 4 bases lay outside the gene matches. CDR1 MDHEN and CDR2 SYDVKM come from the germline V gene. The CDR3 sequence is CASSLKASGGQETQYF. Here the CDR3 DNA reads TGTGCCAGCAGTTTAAAGGCTAGCGGGGGCCAAGAGACCCAGTACTTC. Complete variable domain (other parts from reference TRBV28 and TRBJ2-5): DVKVTQSSRYLVKRTGEKVFLECVQDMDHENMFWYRQDPGLGLRLIYFSYDVKMKEKGDIPEGYSVSREKKERFSLILESASTNQTSMYLCASSLKASGGQETQYFGPGTRLLVL.

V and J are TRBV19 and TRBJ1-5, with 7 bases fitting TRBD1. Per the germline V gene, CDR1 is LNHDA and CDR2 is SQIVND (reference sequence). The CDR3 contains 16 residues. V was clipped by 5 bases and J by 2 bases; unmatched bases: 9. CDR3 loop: CASSPVQGSGNQPQHF. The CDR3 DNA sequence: TGTGCCAGTAGTCCTGTACAGGGGTCGGGCAATCAGCCCCAGCATTTT.

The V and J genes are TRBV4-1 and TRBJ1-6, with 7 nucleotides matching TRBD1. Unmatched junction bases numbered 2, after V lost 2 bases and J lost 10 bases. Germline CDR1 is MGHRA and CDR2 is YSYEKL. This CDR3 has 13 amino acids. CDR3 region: CASSQQGGSPLHF. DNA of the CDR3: TGCGCCAGCAGCCAACAGGGGGGCTCACCCCTCCACTTT.

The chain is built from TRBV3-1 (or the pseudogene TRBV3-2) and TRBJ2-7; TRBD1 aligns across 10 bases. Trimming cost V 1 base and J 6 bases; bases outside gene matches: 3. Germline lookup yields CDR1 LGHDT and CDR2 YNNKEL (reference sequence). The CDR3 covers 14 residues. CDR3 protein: CASSQGQGAGEQYF. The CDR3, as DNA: TGTGCCAGCAGCCAAGGACAGGGGGCGGGCGAGCAGTACTTC.

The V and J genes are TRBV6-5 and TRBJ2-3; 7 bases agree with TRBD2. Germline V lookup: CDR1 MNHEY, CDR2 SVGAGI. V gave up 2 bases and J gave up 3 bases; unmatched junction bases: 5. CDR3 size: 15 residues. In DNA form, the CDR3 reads TGTGCCAGCAGTTACGGCCAGCGGGGAACAGATACGCAGTATTTT. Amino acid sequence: CASSYGQRGTDTQYF.

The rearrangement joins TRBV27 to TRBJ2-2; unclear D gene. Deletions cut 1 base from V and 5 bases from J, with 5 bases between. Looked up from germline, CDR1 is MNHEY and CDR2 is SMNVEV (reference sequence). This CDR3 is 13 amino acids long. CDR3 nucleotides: TGTGCCAGCAGTTTATTCCGTACCGGGGAGCTGTTTTTT. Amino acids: CASSLFRTGELFF.

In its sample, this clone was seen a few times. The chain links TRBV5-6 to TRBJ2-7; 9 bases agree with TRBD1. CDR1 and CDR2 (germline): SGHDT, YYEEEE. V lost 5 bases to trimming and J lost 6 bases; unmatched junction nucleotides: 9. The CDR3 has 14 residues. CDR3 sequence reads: CASSYRDRVFEQYF. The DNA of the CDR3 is TGTGCCAGCAGTTACCGGGACAGGGTTTTCGAGCAGTACTTC.

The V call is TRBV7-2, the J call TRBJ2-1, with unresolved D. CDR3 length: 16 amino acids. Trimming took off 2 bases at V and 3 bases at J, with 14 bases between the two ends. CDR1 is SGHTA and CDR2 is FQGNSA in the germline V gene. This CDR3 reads CASSLSQFHYYNEQFF. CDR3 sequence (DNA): TGTGCCAGCAGCTTATCGCAGTTCCATTACTACAATGAGCAGTTCTTC. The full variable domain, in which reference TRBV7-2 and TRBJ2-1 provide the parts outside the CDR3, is GAGVSQSPSNKVTEKGKDVELRCDPISGHTALYWYRQSLGQGLEFLIYFQGNSAPDKSGLPSDRFSAERTGGSVSTLTIQRTQQEDSAVYLCASSLSQFHYYNEQFFGPGTRLTVL.

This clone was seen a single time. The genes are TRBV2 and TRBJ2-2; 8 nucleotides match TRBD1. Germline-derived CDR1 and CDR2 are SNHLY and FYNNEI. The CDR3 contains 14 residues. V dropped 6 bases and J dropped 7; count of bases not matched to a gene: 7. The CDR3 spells CASSRDRGIGELFF. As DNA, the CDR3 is TGTGCCAGCAGCCGTGACAGGGGAATCGGGGAGCTGTTTTTT.

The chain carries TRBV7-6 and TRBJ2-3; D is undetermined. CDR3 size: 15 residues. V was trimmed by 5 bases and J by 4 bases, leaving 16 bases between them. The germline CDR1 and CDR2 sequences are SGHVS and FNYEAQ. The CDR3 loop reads CASSLKYDRADTQYF. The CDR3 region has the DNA TGTGCCAGCAGCCTAAAATATGACCGGGCAGATACGCAGTATTTT.

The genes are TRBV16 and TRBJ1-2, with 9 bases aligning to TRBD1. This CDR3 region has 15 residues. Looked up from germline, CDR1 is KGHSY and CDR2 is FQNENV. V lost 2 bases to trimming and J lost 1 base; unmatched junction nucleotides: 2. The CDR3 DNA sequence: TGTGCCAGCAGCCAACGACAGGGGGTTAACTATGGCTACACCTTC. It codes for CASSQRQGVNYGYTF.

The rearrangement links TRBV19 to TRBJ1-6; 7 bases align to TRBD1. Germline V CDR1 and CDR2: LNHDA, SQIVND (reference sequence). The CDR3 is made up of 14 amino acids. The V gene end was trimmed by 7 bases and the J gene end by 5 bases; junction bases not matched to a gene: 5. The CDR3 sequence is CASTYRGDNSPLHF. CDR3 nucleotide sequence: TGTGCCAGTACCTACAGGGGTGATAATTCACCCCTCCACTTT. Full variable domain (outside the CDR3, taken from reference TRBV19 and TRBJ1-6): DGGITQSPKYLFRKEGQNVTLSCEQNLNHDAMYWYRQDPGQGLRLIYYSQIVNDFQKGDIAEGYSVSREKKESFPLTVTSAQKNPTAFYLCASTYRGDNSPLHFGNGTRLTVT.

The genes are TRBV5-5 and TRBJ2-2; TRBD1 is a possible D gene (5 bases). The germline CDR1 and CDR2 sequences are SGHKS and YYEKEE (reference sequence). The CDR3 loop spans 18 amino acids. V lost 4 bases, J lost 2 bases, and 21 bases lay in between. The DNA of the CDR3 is TGTGCCAGCAGCCCCGACTGGGCTAGTTGGACAAACACCGGGGAGCTGTTTTTT. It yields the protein CASSPDWASWTNTGELFF.

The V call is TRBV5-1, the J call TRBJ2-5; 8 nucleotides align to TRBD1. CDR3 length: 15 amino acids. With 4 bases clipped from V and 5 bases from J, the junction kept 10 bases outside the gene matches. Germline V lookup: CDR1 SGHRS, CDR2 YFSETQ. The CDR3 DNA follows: TGCGCCAGCAGCCAGGGACAGGAGACTTCGGAGACCCAGTACTTC. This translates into CASSQGQETSETQYF. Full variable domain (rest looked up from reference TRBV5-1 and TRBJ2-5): KAGVTQTPRYLIKTRGQQVTLSCSPISGHRSVSWYQQTPGQGLQFLFEYFSETQRNKGNFPGRFSGRQFSNSRSEMNVSTLELGDSALYLCASSQGQETSETQYFGPGTRLLVL.

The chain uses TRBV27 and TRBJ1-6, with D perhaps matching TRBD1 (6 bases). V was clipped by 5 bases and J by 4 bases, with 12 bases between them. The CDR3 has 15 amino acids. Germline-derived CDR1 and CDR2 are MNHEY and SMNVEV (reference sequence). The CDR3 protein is CASSPNREYNSPLHF. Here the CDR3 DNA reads TGTGCCAGCAGTCCCAACAGGGAATATAATTCACCCCTCCACTTT.

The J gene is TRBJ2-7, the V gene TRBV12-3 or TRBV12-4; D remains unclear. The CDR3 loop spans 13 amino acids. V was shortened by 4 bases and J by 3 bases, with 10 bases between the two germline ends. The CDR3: CASSSPSVYEQYF. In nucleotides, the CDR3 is TGTGCCAGCAGTTCCCCTTCTGTCTACGAGCAGTACTTC.

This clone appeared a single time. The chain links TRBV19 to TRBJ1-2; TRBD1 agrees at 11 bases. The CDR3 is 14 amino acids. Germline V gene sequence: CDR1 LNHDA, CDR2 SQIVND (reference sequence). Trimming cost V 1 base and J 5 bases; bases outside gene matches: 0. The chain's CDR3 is CASSIGDRGYGYTF. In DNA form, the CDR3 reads TGTGCCAGTAGTATAGGGGACAGGGGGTATGGCTACACCTTC.

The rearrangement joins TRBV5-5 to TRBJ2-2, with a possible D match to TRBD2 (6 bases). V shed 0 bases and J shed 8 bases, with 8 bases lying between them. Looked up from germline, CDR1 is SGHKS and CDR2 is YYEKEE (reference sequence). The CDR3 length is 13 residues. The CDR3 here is CASSLGLEGELFF. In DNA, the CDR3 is TGTGCCAGCAGCTTGGGACTAGAAGGGGAGCTGTTTTTT.

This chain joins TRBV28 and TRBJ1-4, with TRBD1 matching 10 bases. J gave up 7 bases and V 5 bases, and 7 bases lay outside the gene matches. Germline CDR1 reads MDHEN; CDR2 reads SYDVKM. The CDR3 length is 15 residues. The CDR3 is CASSRIRDRGEKLFF. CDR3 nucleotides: TGTGCCAGCAGTAGAATCCGGGACAGGGGTGAAAAACTGTTTTTT.

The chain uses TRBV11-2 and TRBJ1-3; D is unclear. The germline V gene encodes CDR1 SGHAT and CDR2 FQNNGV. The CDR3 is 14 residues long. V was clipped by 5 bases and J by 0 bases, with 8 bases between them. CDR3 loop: CASSRTSSGNTIYF. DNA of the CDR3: TGTGCCAGCAGCCGCACGAGCTCTGGAAACACCATATATTTT.

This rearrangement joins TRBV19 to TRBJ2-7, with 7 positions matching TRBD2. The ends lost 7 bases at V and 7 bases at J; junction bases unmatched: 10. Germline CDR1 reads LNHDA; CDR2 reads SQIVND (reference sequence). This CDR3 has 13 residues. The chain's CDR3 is CASTGGGSREQYF. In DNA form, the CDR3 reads TGTGCCAGTACTGGGGGGGGTTCTCGTGAGCAGTACTTC.

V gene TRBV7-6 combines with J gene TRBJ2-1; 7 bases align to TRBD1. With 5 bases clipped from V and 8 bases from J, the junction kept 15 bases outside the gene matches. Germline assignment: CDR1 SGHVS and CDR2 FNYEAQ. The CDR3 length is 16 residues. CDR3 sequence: CASSAQATGRGDEQFF. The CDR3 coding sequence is TGTGCCAGCAGCGCGCAAGCGACAGGGAGAGGGGATGAGCAGTTCTTC.

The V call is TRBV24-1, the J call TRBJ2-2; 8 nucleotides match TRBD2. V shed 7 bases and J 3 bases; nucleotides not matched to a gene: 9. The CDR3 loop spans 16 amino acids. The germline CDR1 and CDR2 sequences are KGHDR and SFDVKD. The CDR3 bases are TGTGCCACCAGCGGAGAAAGCGGGGGTTACACCGGGGAGCTGTTTTTT. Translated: CATSGESGGYTGELFF.